This T cell receptor beta chain is from a study of T cell responses to AZD1222 COVID-19 vaccine. Germline assignment: CDR1 MNHEY and CDR2 SVGEGT. The CDR3 totals 15 residues. The V end lost 4 bases, the J end lost 5 bases, and 15 bases lay between the germline ends. The table came from immunoSEQ multiplex PCR; TCRdb's copy has only in-frame clones and leaves some out. This repertoire shows about 84,000 clones, 80% to 90% found once; its top ten account for about an eighth. The sequencing here drew on peripheral blood, taken 28 days after the second AZD1222 dose. The receptor was derived from an adult who received the AZD1222 COVID-19 vaccine. The J gene is TRBJ2-1, the V gene TRBV6-2 or TRBV6-3, with D perhaps matching TRBD2 (5 bases). The CDR3 spells CASSFRGMIHNEQFF. In DNA, the CDR3 is TGTGCCAGCAGTTTTCGAGGGATGATCCACAATGAGCAGTTCTTC.